This TCR beta chain was recovered during a study of beta chain features in type 1 diabetes. Cell sorting via CD45RO/CCR7/CD25/CD127/CD95/CD27 was performed to obtain CD4+ naive, central memory, regulatory and stem cell-like memory cells. The investigators reverse transcribed all of the isolated RNA, so they sequenced expressed TCRB transcripts. Produced via immunoSEQ multiplex PCR; TCRdb's table is partial and in-frame only. The sample contains about 620,000 clones, 15% of which appear only once. V lost 5 bases, J lost 3 bases, and 10 bases stayed unmatched. The CDR3 runs 16 residues. The germline CDR1 and CDR2 sequences are MDHEN and SYDVKM. Study-wide results and caveats: Shorter TCRB CDR3s, moderately but significantly so, were found in Type 1 diabetes patients in all four CD4+ subsets.

This clone was seen more than once but under ten times. Antigen: not known. The TCR originated in a man between 18 and 35 years old in good health. The chain employs TRBV28 and TRBJ2-7, with 10 bases lining up with TRBD2. Sequencing was done on a sample of naive CD4+ T cells from blood. The CDR3 sequence is CASSPLLAGESYEQYF. In nucleotides, the CDR3 is TGTGCCAGCAGTCCCCTCCTAGCGGGAGAGAGCTACGAGCAGTACTTC. The full variable domain, in which reference TRBV28 and TRBJ2-7 provide the parts outside the CDR3, is DVKVTQSSRYLVKRTGEKVFLECVQDMDHENMFWYRQDPGLGLRLIYFSYDVKMKEKGDIPEGYSVSREKKERFSLILESASTNQTSMYLCASSPLLAGESYEQYFGPGTRLTVT.